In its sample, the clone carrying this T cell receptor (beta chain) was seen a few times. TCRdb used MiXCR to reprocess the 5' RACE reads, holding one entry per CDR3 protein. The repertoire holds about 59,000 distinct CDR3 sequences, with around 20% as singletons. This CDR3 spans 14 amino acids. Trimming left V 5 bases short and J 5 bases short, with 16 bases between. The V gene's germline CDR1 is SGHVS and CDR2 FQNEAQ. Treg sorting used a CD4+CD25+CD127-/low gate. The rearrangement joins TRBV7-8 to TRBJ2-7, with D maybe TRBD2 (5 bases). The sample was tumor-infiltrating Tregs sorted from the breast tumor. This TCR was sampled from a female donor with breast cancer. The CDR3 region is CASSRRSGSNEQYF. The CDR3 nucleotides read TGTGCCAGCAGCCGCCGAAGCGGTTCTAACGAGCAGTACTTC.